This passage covers 14 T cell receptor beta chains from one sample sequenced in a study of vaccination and CD4 T cells after COVID-19. For these receptors, no antigen is known. Described treatment: approximately nine-day PBMC culture with coronavirus spike peptide pools or control peptides (ViraFEST assay). The study sequenced cultured CD4+ T cell DNA using the Oncomine TCR Beta short-read assay. One entry per CDR3 protein results from TCRdb running MiXCR on the PCR reads. The table has some 11,000 distinct CDR3 sequences, roughly half seen once. The sample comprised CD4+ T cells from blood, cultured in vitro. These receptor sequences come from a human donor who had recovered from COVID-19.

This clonotype was recorded once. The chain joins TRBV6-1 to TRBJ1-6; 7 bases align to TRBD1. After removal of 7 bases from V and 12 bases from J, the junction contained 6 bases not matched to a gene. The CDR3 covers 12 residues. CDR1 is MNHNS, CDR2 SASEGT, per germline. The CDR3: CASTRQGLPLHF. The CDR3 DNA reads as TGTGCCAGCACCCGACAGGGATTACCCCTCCACTTT.

The sample holds a few counts of this clonotype. The rearrangement links TRBV19 to TRBJ1-1, with TRBD1 identical over 8 bases. V lost 6 bases to trimming and J lost 5 bases; unmatched junction nucleotides: 8. The CDR3 spans 14 residues. Germline CDR1 and CDR2: LNHDA and SQIVND (reference sequence). Here the CDR3 DNA reads TGTGCCAGTAGCCTCAATCAGGGGGCGACTGAAGCTTTCTTT. It codes for CASSLNQGATEAFF.

The V call is TRBV20-1, the J call TRBJ2-5, with TRBD2 identical over 10 bases. Unmatched junction bases numbered 5, after V lost 5 bases and J lost 2 bases. This CDR3 has 14 amino acids. Per germline, CDR1 DFQATT and CDR2 SNEGSKA (reference sequence). The CDR3 reads CSAVSLAGQETQYF. For the CDR3, the DNA is TGCAGTGCTGTCTCACTAGCGGGACAAGAGACCCAGTACTTC.

This clonotype showed up just once. The chain joins TRBV4-1 to TRBJ1-5; D not resolved. This CDR3 comprises 16 residues. Trimming pared 2 bases from V and 5 bases from J, leaving 16 bases between. Germline V CDR1 and CDR2: MGHRA, YSYEKL. The CDR3 DNA reads TGCGCCAGCAGCCAACAATCCCAACACGGTTATCAGCCCCAGCATTTT. Translating gives CASSQQSQHGYQPQHF.

V usage is TRBV7-2 and J usage is TRBJ1-6, with 7 positions matching TRBD1. V lost 3 bases and J lost 7; bases outside the gene matches: 3. The CDR3 runs to 14 residues. Germline V gene data show CDR1 as SGHTA and CDR2 as FQGNSA. CDR3 sequence reads: CASSLDRSNSPLHF. The CDR3 DNA reads as TGTGCCAGCAGCTTGGACAGGTCAAATTCACCCCTCCACTTT.

This rearrangement joins TRBV12-5 to TRBJ1-1; D not resolved. V lost 0 bases, J lost 8 bases, and 10 bases lay in between. In germline, CDR1 is LGHNT, CDR2 FRNRAP. This CDR3 region has 13 residues. The CDR3 DNA reads as TGTGCTAGTGGTTTGGTACCCCCCGGGGAAGCTTTCTTT. This sequence encodes CASGLVPPGEAFF.

This chain connects TRBV7-2 to TRBJ1-2; D ambiguous. With 1 base removed from V and 4 bases from J, the gap between germline ends came to 10 bases. In germline, CDR1 is SGHTA, CDR2 FQGNSA. CDR3 length equals 14 residues. The CDR3 region is CASSLEPASYGYTF. DNA of the CDR3: TGTGCCAGCAGCTTAGAACCGGCGAGCTATGGCTACACCTTC. The whole variable domain, filled in from reference TRBV7-2 and TRBJ1-2, reads GAGVSQSPSNKVTEKGKDVELRCDPISGHTALYWYRQSLGQGLEFLIYFQGNSAPDKSGLPSDRFSAERTGGSVSTLTIQRTQQEDSAVYLCASSLEPASYGYTFGSGTRLTVV.

The chain couples TRBV20-1 to TRBJ1-2; D is ambiguous. CDR1 is DFQATT, CDR2 SNEGSKA, per germline (reference sequence). CDR3 size: 14 residues. V lost 1 base and J lost 8, with 17 bases in between. The CDR3, as DNA: TGCAGTGCTAGAGTTGACGTTGAGAGGTGGGGCTACACCTTC. This codes for CSARVDVERWGYTF.

V usage is TRBV18 and J usage is TRBJ2-2; TRBD2 agrees at 8 bases. Germline V CDR1 and CDR2: KGHSH, LQKENI. V shed 1 base, J shed 0 bases, and the junction held 10 bases outside the gene matches. The CDR3 sequence is 19 residues long. The CDR3 DNA is TGTGCCAGCTCACCACGGCATTTAGCGGGGCCTTCGAACACCGGGGAGCTGTTTTTT. This encodes CASSPRHLAGPSNTGELFF.

J is TRBJ2-1 and V is TRBV20-1; no reliable D call. The V and J ends lost 0 bases and 4 bases respectively, with 10 bases between them. The CDR3 contains 14 residues. Germline values: CDR1 DFQATT, CDR2 SNEGSKA (reference sequence). The CDR3 DNA sequence: TGCAGTGCTAGAGATTTTGCAGTTTACAATGAGCAGTTCTTC. This codes for CSARDFAVYNEQFF.

The chain employs TRBV15 and TRBJ2-3, with unresolved D. Per germline, CDR1 LNHNV and CDR2 YYDKDF (reference sequence). There are 14 residues in the CDR3. Trimming left V 5 bases short and J 6 bases short, with 15 bases between. The CDR3 bases are TGTGCCACCAGCGGGTGGACCCTTGAGGATACGCAGTATTTT. Protein: CATSGWTLEDTQYF.

V gene TRBV15 combines with J gene TRBJ2-5; D is possibly TRBD2 (6 bases). Germline V gene sequence: CDR1 LNHNV, CDR2 YYDKDF (reference sequence). The CDR3 runs to 13 residues. Between the trimmed V and J ends, which lost 0 bases and 9 bases, there was a span of 11 bases. The CDR3 region has the DNA TGTGCCACCAGCAGAGACCCGGAGGGCTCCCAGTACTTC. As protein: CATSRDPEGSQYF.

This clonotype is a singleton in its sample. CDR3 sequence: CAWSSQGAFYGYTF. CDR3 in DNA: TGTGCCTGGAGTAGCCAGGGGGCGTTCTATGGCTACACCTTC. The chain combines TRBV30 with TRBJ1-2, with 8 positions matching TRBD1. The CDR3 has 14 amino acids. Losses at the gene ends were 2 bases for V and 4 bases for J; bases not matched to a gene: 6. Germline CDR1 and CDR2: GTSNPN and SVGIG (reference sequence). Variable domain in full (rest from reference TRBV30 and TRBJ1-2): SQTIHQWPATLVQPVGSPLSLECTVEGTSNPNLYWYRQAAGRGLQLLFYSVGIGQISSEVPQNLSASRPQDRQFILSSKKLLLSDSGFYLCAWSSQGAFYGYTFGSGTRLTVV.

This sequence joins TRBV6-1 and TRBJ2-1; no clear D gene. Germline lookup yields CDR1 MNHNS and CDR2 SASEGT. V shed 8 bases and J shed 7 bases, with 9 bases lying between them. This CDR3 has 11 amino acids. This CDR3 is CASSNRNEQFF. In DNA, the CDR3 is TGTGCCAGCTCCAACCGGAATGAGCAGTTCTTC.